A single sample is the source of the 18 T cell receptor beta chains below, sequenced in a study of shared clonotypes between healthy human individuals. TCRdb's table, derived via immunoSEQ multiplex PCR, lists solely in-frame clones and lacks some. This table holds more than 550,000 clones, 90% found once. Material: memory CD8+ T cells from PBMCs. Subset noted: CD45RO+ cells pooled with CCR7-negative TemRA cells. These receptors came from a young man in good health. Some clones in this sample may be carry-over from other donors' samples.

The chain is built from TRBV4-3 and TRBJ2-7; the D gene is possibly TRBD2 (5 bases). The CDR3 extends over 15 amino acids. Trimming pared 4 bases from V and 4 bases from J, leaving 17 bases between. The V gene's germline CDR1 is LGHNA and CDR2 YSLEER. The DNA for the CDR3 is TGCGCCAGCAGCCCCGGGAAAGGTATCTATTACGAGCAGTACTTC. This sequence encodes CASSPGKGIYYEQYF.

This rearrangement joins TRBV2 to TRBJ2-5, with D perhaps matching TRBD2 (6 bases). V was cut by 6 bases and J by 5 bases, with 16 bases left in between. CDR3 length: 14 residues. CDR1 SNHLY and CDR2 FYNNEI come from the germline V gene. The CDR3 DNA reads TGTGCCAGCAGGGCGGGGTTCCTGGGGGAGACCCAGTACTTC. Residues: CASRAGFLGETQYF.

The chain couples TRBV5-1 to TRBJ2-3, with 11 bases identical to TRBD2. Trimming cost V 4 bases and J 1 base; bases outside gene matches: 14. There are 19 residues in the CDR3. CDR1 SGHRS and CDR2 YFSETQ come from the germline V gene. In nucleotides, the CDR3 is TGCGCCAGCAGCCCGCCGGTACTAGCGGGAGCCCGCGGCACAGATACGCAGTATTTT. Protein sequence: CASSPPVLAGARGTDTQYF.

V and J are TRBV28 and TRBJ1-2; 7 bases agree with TRBD1. This CDR3 is built from 15 residues. The junction had 10 bases not matched to a gene; V was cut back by 4 bases and J by 5 bases. The germline V gene has CDR1 MDHEN and CDR2 SYDVKM. CDR3 sequence reads: CASSSWDSLIYGYTF. CDR3 DNA sequence: TGTGCCAGCAGTTCATGGGACAGCCTCATTTATGGCTACACCTTC.

The rearrangement joins TRBV2 to TRBJ1-1; D is ambiguous. The V end was cut by 6 bases, the J end by 1 base, with 9 bases between. Per the germline V gene, CDR1 is SNHLY and CDR2 is FYNNEI. The CDR3 extends over 13 amino acids. The CDR3 here is CASRDRPNTEAFF. The CDR3 DNA is TGTGCCAGCAGGGACCGTCCGAACACTGAAGCTTTCTTT.

The chain couples TRBV9 to TRBJ2-7, with 10 bases that match TRBD2. Germline V gives CDR1 SGDLS, CDR2 YYNGEE. The CDR3 covers 16 residues. Trimming cost V 4 bases and J 1 base; bases outside gene matches: 8. CDR3 nucleotide sequence: TGTGCCAGCAGCCCCCTACGGACTAGCGGTTCCTACGAGCAGTACTTC. The encoded protein is CASSPLRTSGSYEQYF.

The chain has TRBV7-9 and TRBJ2-7; 10 bases agree with TRBD2. The CDR3 extends over 16 amino acids. From germline, CDR1 is SEHNR and CDR2 FQNEAQ (reference sequence). Trimming took 4 bases from V and 4 from J; bases not matched to a gene: 10. The CDR3 protein is CASSSTHSGRIYEQYF. CDR3 sequence (DNA): TGTGCCAGCAGCTCAACCCATAGCGGGAGGATTTACGAGCAGTACTTC.

The J gene is TRBJ2-5, the V gene TRBV19; D is undetermined. The ends were cut back, 7 bases at V and 5 bases at J, with 8 bases in the middle. Germline CDR1 reads LNHDA; CDR2 reads SQIVND (reference sequence). The CDR3 is made up of 11 amino acids. This CDR3 reads CASTLGETQYF. In nucleotides, the CDR3 is TGTGCCAGTACCTTGGGGGAGACCCAGTACTTC.

The chain combines TRBV6-5 with TRBJ2-7; D is uncertain. The CDR3 extends over 15 amino acids. Germline values: CDR1 MNHEY, CDR2 SVGAGI. V dropped 0 bases and J dropped 1 base, with 10 bases sitting between them. The CDR3 loop reads CASSYSRSDSYEQYF. In nucleotides, the CDR3 is TGTGCCAGCAGTTACTCGAGGTCGGATTCCTACGAGCAGTACTTC.

This chain connects TRBV5-1 to TRBJ2-1, with 8 positions matching TRBD2. Trimming at V came to 3 bases and at J to 3 bases, leaving 5 bases not matched to a gene. This CDR3 contains 15 residues. The germline V gene has CDR1 SGHRS and CDR2 YFSETQ. CDR3 in amino acids: CASSYGLALYNEQFF. CDR3 in DNA: TGCGCCAGCAGCTACGGACTAGCACTCTACAATGAGCAGTTCTTC.

The chain combines TRBV19 with TRBJ2-2, with 12 bases lining up with TRBD2. Germline V gives CDR1 LNHDA, CDR2 SQIVND (reference sequence). The CDR3 runs 17 residues. Trimming removed 5 bases from V and 2 bases from J; junction bases left unmatched: 6. The CDR3 coding sequence is TGTGCCAGTAGTTGGCTAGCGGGAGGGCTCAACACCGGGGAGCTGTTTTTT. The encoded protein is CASSWLAGGLNTGELFF.

The chain recombines TRBV19 with TRBJ1-5; D is undetermined. The CDR3 is 15 amino acids. The germline V gene has CDR1 LNHDA and CDR2 SQIVND (reference sequence). Trimming left V 1 base short and J 0 bases short, with 7 bases between. CDR3 in amino acids: CASSIGGYSNQPQHF. CDR3 bases: TGTGCCAGTAGTATAGGAGGATATAGCAATCAGCCCCAGCATTTT.

This chain joins TRBV11-2 and TRBJ2-1; TRBD2 might be the D (6 bases). Germline loops: CDR1 SGHAT, CDR2 FQNNGV. CDR3 length equals 18 residues. The ends were cut back, 2 bases at V and 4 bases at J, with 21 bases in the middle. This CDR3 is CASSLLAGSIVVYNEQFF. The DNA for the CDR3 is TGTGCCAGCAGCTTACTAGCCGGGAGTATCGTCGTATACAATGAGCAGTTCTTC. The variable domain in full, completed from reference TRBV11-2 and TRBJ2-1, reads EAGVAQSPRYKIIEKRQSVAFWCNPISGHATLYWYQQILGQGPKLLIQFQNNGVVDDSQLPKDRFSAERLKGVDSTLKIQPAKLEDSAVYLCASSLLAGSIVVYNEQFFGPGTRLTVL.

The gene calls are TRBV15 and TRBJ1-4; a weak D match, TRBD1 (5 bases). The V gene's germline CDR1 is LNHNV and CDR2 YYDKDF (reference sequence). The length of the CDR3 is 17 residues. V shed 3 bases and J shed 2 bases, with 16 bases lying between them. The CDR3 coding sequence is TGTGCCACCAGCAGTATGCAGGGTTTTTGGACTAATGAAAAACTGTTTTTT. This gives the protein CATSSMQGFWTNEKLFF.

The genes are TRBV7-6 and TRBJ2-5, with 13 nucleotides matching TRBD2. V gave up 3 bases and J gave up 4 bases; unmatched junction bases: 5. The CDR3 totals 16 residues. CDR1 is SGHVS and CDR2 is FNYEAQ in the germline V gene. Written as DNA, the CDR3 is TGTGCCAGCAGCTTTGGACTAGCGGGAGCACGAGAGACCCAGTACTTC. Translation gives CASSFGLAGARETQYF.

This sequence joins TRBV4-1 and TRBJ2-1; D remains unclear. The CDR3 consists of 14 residues. Trimming stripped 1 base from V and 8 bases from J, with 12 bases between. Germline CDR1 MGHRA, CDR2 YSYEKL. In nucleotides, the CDR3 is TGCGCCAGCAGCCAAGGCATAGGGCTGGATGAGCAGTTCTTC. Protein product: CASSQGIGLDEQFF.

The chain uses TRBV9 and TRBJ2-2, with D perhaps matching TRBD2 (7 bases). The V and J ends lost 2 bases and 6 bases respectively, with 11 bases between them. This CDR3 region has 14 residues. Per germline, CDR1 SGDLS and CDR2 YYNGEE. CDR3 protein: CASSVRGGAGELFF. Written as DNA, the CDR3 is TGTGCCAGCAGCGTCAGGGGAGGGGCCGGGGAGCTGTTTTTT. The full variable domain, rest sourced from reference TRBV9 and TRBJ2-2, is DSGVTQTPKHLITATGQRVTLRCSPRSGDLSVYWYQQSLDQGLQFLIQYYNGEERAKGNILERFSAQQFPDLHSELNLSSLELGDSALYFCASSVRGGAGELFFGEGSRLTVL.

The chain recombines TRBV10-2 with TRBJ2-7; no clear D. CDR3 length: 13 residues. Per germline, CDR1 WSHSY and CDR2 SAAADI. The ends were cut back, 4 bases at V and 0 bases at J, with 7 bases in the middle. The CDR3 loop is CASSVSSSYEQYF. The DNA of the CDR3 is TGCGCCAGCAGTGTTTCGAGCTCCTACGAGCAGTACTTC.